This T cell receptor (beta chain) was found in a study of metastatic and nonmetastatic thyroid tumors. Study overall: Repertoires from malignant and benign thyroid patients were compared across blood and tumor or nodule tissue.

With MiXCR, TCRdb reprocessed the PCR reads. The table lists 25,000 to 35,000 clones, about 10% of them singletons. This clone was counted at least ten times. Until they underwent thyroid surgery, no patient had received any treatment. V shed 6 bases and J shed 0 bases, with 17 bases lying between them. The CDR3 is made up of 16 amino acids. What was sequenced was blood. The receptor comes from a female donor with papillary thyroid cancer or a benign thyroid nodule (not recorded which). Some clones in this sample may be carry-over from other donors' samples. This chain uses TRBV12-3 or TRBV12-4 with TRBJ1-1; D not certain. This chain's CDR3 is CASRDGGRWMNTEAFF. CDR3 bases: TGTGCCAGCAGGGATGGAGGGAGGTGGATGAACACTGAAGCTTTCTTT.